The TCR beta chain under discussion was sequenced for a study of cytomegalovirus exposure and HLA in healthy donors (dated by TCRdb to 2016 to 2017). In terms of the full investigation: An earlier analysis of approximately 640 of the donors reported roughly 270 Gb of sequence data and approximately 110 million unique TCR beta sequences from about 200 million T cells. A later genetic analysis took genome-wide SNP genotypes for about 55% of the 666 donors and used that subset as a discovery cohort. Typing coverage varied by locus: about 620-630 donors for A, B, C, DRB1 and DQB1; 500 to 550 for DQA1; around 570 for DPA1; roughly 450 for DPB1. The study used immunosequencing to profile the T cell repertoires of around 600 subjects and linked those repertoires to cytomegalovirus serostatus. The later analysis used no new phenotypic data to find candidate immune exposures, relying instead on TCR beta sequences and their occurrence across donors. Donor age, sex, ethnicity and CMV serostatus were compiled together with the repertoire data. Class I and class II HLA loci were covered by the typing at four-digit resolution. High-throughput TCR immunosequencing, statistical association of individual TCRs with disease status, and machine learning were combined to predict cytomegalovirus infection status. A later analysis re-examined previously published TCR beta repertoires from about 670 donors and added high-resolution HLA genotyping to investigate patterns of TCR occurrence. Roughly 320 gigabases of sequencing data and roughly 80 million unique TCR sequences made up an early release that covered some 640 HLA-typed donors. Among the roughly 390 genotyped donors, approximately 76% belonged to the genetic ancestry cluster associated with self-reported Caucasian donors. Five DR-DQ haplotypes were handled as single units for association and clustering because linkage in the cohort was strong. The study aimed to test whether signatures of past pathogen exposure could be identified by cataloging public T cell receptors. Every discovery cohort repertoire had been produced on one sequencing platform. Among around 400 genotyped donors of the cohort, an average of roughly 230,000 unique TCR beta nucleotide sequences was sequenced per donor, of which about 18% were non-productive. In addition to the first cohort of around 670 subjects, a separate validation cohort of 120 different subjects was used. An earlier analysis of approximately 630 of the donors applied high-throughput TCR beta sequencing to assess whether each TCR beta V gene segment acted as functional or pseudogenic. Broad study findings and their caveats: This cohort had only TCR beta chains sequenced, and the lack of alpha or paired-chain data limited which features could be detected. In an earlier analysis of some 640 of the donors, most TCR beta V segments were observed in productive rearrangements about 87% or about 30% of the time, broadly matching IMGT annotations. Most TCR sequences were seen in very few donors, while some public TCRs were found in many individuals. The classifier was reported to diagnose cytomegalovirus status with high specificity and sensitivity in both the original and validation cohorts. The only immune exposure information available for the cohort was CMV serostatus. Assigning TCR associations to individual alleles was difficult when HLA alleles, especially DR and DQ, strongly co-occurred. Presence/absence analyses assumed roughly uniform sequencing depth across donors, an assumption that may not hold. A group of highly shared sequence variants was considered likely to be a technical artifact of the sequencing pipeline. A further reported finding was that TCR beta sequences accurately predicted the HLA-A and HLA-B alleles for most subjects in the first cohort. Specific HLA alleles were associated with some 15,000 TCR beta sequences at a false discovery rate of 0.05 in a later analysis. Correlated functional status among segregating V segments might reflect linkage disequilibrium, but an unknown experimental factor could not be ruled out. According to a later genetic analysis, donors in an Asian-associated ancestry cluster had fewer N-insertions in productive TCRs than the approximately 630-donor mean. In a later analysis, HLA-associated TCR beta chains were found to be more clonally expanded and to have lower generation probabilities than equally common non-associated chains. Because HLA typing was missing for some donors at each locus, association tests included only the typed subset. In a later genetic analysis, a missense DCLRE1C variant was associated with V-gene and J-gene trimming of TCR beta chains, and the association was replicated in an independent cohort. According to a later analysis, TCR association rates differed among HLA loci, with DRB1 alleles showing the most associated TCRs and HLA-C alleles showing the fewest. Some IMGT-functional V segments, including TRBV6-2 and TRBV6-3, could not be distinguished by the 87-base-pair reads and were therefore excluded. In vitro tests confirmed that three of the cytomegalovirus-associated TCR beta chains recognize cytomegalovirus antigens. The study gave a list of 150 to 200 TCR beta chains associated with cytomegalovirus. The authors suggested that the approach could potentially be extended to other disease states and immunological phenotypes. The earlier analysis of fewer than 750 of the donors excluded 15 to 20 rarely observed V segments, including chromosome 9 orphons, because counts were too low. In a later analysis, several top co-occurrence clusters were reported to appear linked to parvovirus B19, influenza, CMV and Epstein-Barr virus. According to a later analysis, most CMV-associated TCR beta chains appeared to be HLA-restricted, and the HLA associations seemed to be driven largely by CMV exposure.

The method was the immunoSEQ multiplex PCR assay. The multiplex PCR relied on a mix of 60 forward primers for TCR Vbeta segments and 13 reverse primers for TCR Jbeta segments. A multiplex PCR assay on genomic DNA amplified the CDR3 region of rearranged TCR beta genes. Amplified TCR beta libraries were sequenced as 87-base-pair reads on the Illumina HiSeq System. The paper's processing steps were these. In a later analysis, tens of millions of unique TCR beta chains were counted across the 500 to 700 repertoires, and around 10 million of these chains were shared by at least two donors. Raw reads were error-corrected and collapsed into unique sequences with a nearest-neighbor algorithm that merged closely related sequences to remove PCR and sequencing errors. CDR3 sequences were aligned to IMGT reference sequences to assign V, D and J gene segments. For a sequence to be retained, a match of at least six nucleotides to both a V gene segment and a J gene segment was required. Rearrangements were called productive when the CDR3 lacked stop codons and stayed in frame with V and J; all others were non-productive. CDR3 was defined by IMGT convention, running from the second conserved V-encoded cysteine to the conserved J-encoded phenylalanine. The earlier analysis of fewer than 750 of the donors excluded sequences that lacked an unambiguous match to a single V gene segment. An earlier analysis of several hundred of the donors called V segments functional above 56.7% productive rearrangements and segregating when the between-donor standard deviation exceeded 5%. A statistical classification framework was developed to diagnose cytomegalovirus status using the catalog of TCR beta chain sequences. V and J gene assignment, in a later analysis, came from comparing TCR nucleotide sequences with IMGT/GENE-DB human TR gene sequences. Using the TCRdist pipeline, a later analysis assigned CDR3 sequences along with most-parsimonious VDJ recombination scenarios. In a later analysis, each TCR beta chain was defined by its CDR3 amino acid sequence together with its V-gene family, and reads without a unique V-gene family were excluded. As a way to deal with suspected cross-contamination and a sequencing artifact, a later analysis dropped 592 nucleotide sequences that were highly shared and had low generation probability. In a later analysis, a clonal expansion index was calculated for each public chain from normalized within-repertoire ranks of inferred template counts. A later analysis computed generation probabilities with a VDJ recombination model fitted to out-of-frame rearrangements, and checked the results against IGoR. Hypergeometric tests were used in a later analysis to score TCR-TCR, TCR-HLA and TCR-CMV co-occurrence, with a repertoire-size bias correction applied to the TCR pairs. False discovery rates were estimated in a later analysis by permuting HLA or CMV assignments 20 times. In a later analysis, co-occurring TCRs were grouped with DBSCAN, and TCRdist sequence similarity was added when clustering was performed within HLA-allele-positive subsets. Co-occurrence clustering excluded repertoires with fewer than 30,000 or more than 120,000 public chains, plus five with anomalous nucleotide sharing. TCRdb's version of the immuneACCESS table is confined to in-frame rearrangements and falls short of the full clone set. An unresolved V gene accounts for under half of the shortfall where checked; the remainder is of unknown origin. The DNA gave D and trimming, while V, J and clone size come from that table. The sample includes fewer than 200,000 clones, with approximately 90% observed a single time. About 1% of the sample is held by the ten biggest clonotypes.

Remarks on this clone: No antigen is known for it. The sample holds no much larger clone one base away, and base qualities are not on file.

The trim is 4 bases for V and 2 bases for J, with a gap of 9 bases between the germline ends. From its cysteine to its phenylalanine, the CDR3 spans 13 amino acids. The read is trimmed to its CDR3 DNA, 39 bases read in frame from base 1. From the germline V gene (reference sequence), CDR1 is LNHDA and CDR2 is SQIVND. In total, 500 to 700 healthy bone marrow donors made up the cohort. Cohort members were all nominally healthy when sampled, although unrecorded immune exposures were likely present. The donor was CMV seronegative and belonged to the group of 350 to 400 seronegative cohort members. Every donor gave a peripheral blood sample, and the peripheral blood mononuclear cells from that sample were used for TCR beta sequencing. The Qiagen DNeasy Blood Extraction Kit was used to extract genomic DNA from the blood cell samples.

This sequence uses TRBV19 and TRBJ2-7; the D gene is perhaps TRBD2, from 5 matching bases. Sequenced sample: PBMCs. This receptor was identified in a boy aged 2 to 10 in good health and CMV-seronegative. CDR3 loop: CASSRGATYEQYF. The DNA sequence is as follows: TGTGCCAGTAGTAGGGGAGCGACCTACGAGCAGTACTTC.